The clone carrying this TCR beta chain was detected ten times or more. TCRdb re-called the RT-PCR reads with MiXCR, one entry per CDR3 protein. The sample holds hundreds of thousands of distinct CDR3 sequences; over 12% are singletons and the top ten take roughly 3.9%. After removal of 1 base from V and 6 bases from J, the junction contained 18 bases not matched to a gene. This CDR3 comprises 19 residues. CDR1 and CDR2 (germline): MGHRA, YSYEKL. This chain connects TRBV4-1 to TRBJ1-2; 9 positions match TRBD1. The source material was memory CD4+ T cells from blood. The source of this sequence is a female donor in good health, serving as a healthy control. This CDR3 is CASSQAKGTGNSRGNGYTF. The CDR3 nucleotides read TGCGCCAGCAGCCAAGCGAAGGGGACAGGGAATAGTCGGGGGAATGGCTACACCTTC.